The T cell receptor (beta chain) under discussion was sequenced for a study of control samples from healthy donors and cancer patients. The method was immunoSEQ multiplex PCR; TCRdb's version includes in-frame clones alone and lacks a portion of them. The profile shows 180,000 or so clones, about nine tenths of them singletons. Of note for this clone: The same CDR3 can be traced to other DNA sequences in this sample.

Sequenced material: blood. The origin of this receptor is a woman in her thirties in good health.

The CDR3 DNA is TGTGCCAGCTCACCCGGACTAGCTCAAGAGACCCAGTACTTC. As protein: CASSPGLAQETQYF. The chain has TRBV18 and TRBJ2-5; 8 nucleotides match TRBD2. Germline V CDR1 and CDR2: KGHSH, LQKENI. The CDR3 contains 14 residues. V gave up 3 bases and J gave up 2 bases; unmatched junction bases: 2.